These 9 T cell receptor beta chains originate from one sample sequenced in a study of STAT5B mutations in CD4+ large granular lymphocyte leukemia. Assay: immunoSEQ multiplex PCR; the TCRdb copy retains only in-frame clones and omits some. Of some 33,000 clones listed, roughly 72% are singletons. Material: CD4+ T cells from blood buffy coats. The receptor source for this set is a human donor in good health.

The genes are TRBV7-8 and TRBJ2-3, with D maybe TRBD2 (6 bases). V gave up 5 bases and J gave up 1 base, with 16 bases separating them. The length of the CDR3 is 16 residues. Germline V CDR1 and CDR2: SGHVS, FQNEAQ. CDR3 sequence (DNA): TGTGCCAGCAGCCCGAGGCCCGCTAGCGGCACAGATACGCAGTATTTT. Translated, it gives CASSPRPASGTDTQYF.

The chain employs TRBV11-3 and TRBJ2-1; TRBD2 agrees at 13 bases. CDR1 is SGHNT and CDR2 is YENEEA in the germline V gene. V was clipped by 2 bases and J by 5 bases; unmatched bases: 6. The CDR3 contains 17 residues. DNA of the CDR3: TGTGCCAGCAGCTTACCAATTGGACTAGCGGGGGACAATGAGCAGTTCTTC. Its translation is CASSLPIGLAGDNEQFF.

This chain links TRBV25-1 with TRBJ1-1; D is ambiguous. V was shortened by 5 bases and J by 1 base, with 8 bases between the two germline ends. CDR1 and CDR2 from the germline V gene are MGHDK and SYGVNS. This CDR3 contains 13 residues. In DNA, the CDR3 is TGTGCCAGCAGTAAAAACCGGAACACTGAAGCTTTCTTT. It yields the protein CASSKNRNTEAFF. Drawing the rest from reference TRBV25-1 and TRBJ1-1, the complete variable domain is EADIYQTPRYLVIGTGKKITLECSQTMGHDKMYWYQQDPGMELHLIHYSYGVNSTEKGDLSSESTVSRIRTEHFPLTLESARPSHTSQYLCASSKNRNTEAFFGQGTRLTVV.

The J gene is TRBJ1-5, the V gene TRBV19, with D perhaps TRBD1 (6 bases). V dropped 9 bases and J dropped 2 bases, with 17 bases sitting between them. Looked up from germline, CDR1 is LNHDA and CDR2 is SQIVND (reference sequence). CDR3 length: 15 residues. CDR3 region: CASRGGTLGNQPQHF. The CDR3, as DNA: TGTGCCAGCAGGGGAGGTACCCTCGGCAATCAGCCCCAGCATTTT.

This chain connects TRBV5-1 to TRBJ2-7; 10 bases are shared with TRBD2. CDR3 length equals 14 residues. Trimming took 1 base from V and 5 from J; bases not matched to a gene: 3. Germline CDR1 is SGHRS and CDR2 is YFSETQ. The CDR3 nucleotides read TGCGCCAGCAGCTTGACTAGCGGGGTAGACGAGCAGTACTTC. Its protein product is CASSLTSGVDEQYF.

The chain employs TRBV5-4 and TRBJ2-5; 9 positions match TRBD1. The CDR3 extends over 16 amino acids. In germline, CDR1 is SGHNT, CDR2 YYREEE (reference sequence). J was trimmed by 3 bases and V by 4 bases; bases with no gene match: 10. The CDR3: CASSPKAGTGKETQYF. CDR3 DNA sequence: TGTGCCAGCAGCCCGAAAGCCGGGACAGGGAAAGAGACCCAGTACTTC.

The chain employs TRBV19 and TRBJ2-7, with D unclear. Trimming left V 5 bases short and J 2 bases short, with 16 bases between. The CDR3 is made up of 15 amino acids. Germline loops: CDR1 LNHDA, CDR2 SQIVND (reference sequence). CDR3 DNA: TGTGCCAGTAGTTCAAGCGACAAGGCTCCCTACGAGCAGTACTTC. Amino acids: CASSSSDKAPYEQYF.

This chain connects TRBV27 to TRBJ1-1; D might be TRBD1 (5 bases). Germline V lookup: CDR1 MNHEY, CDR2 SMNVEV (reference sequence). Trimming removed 2 bases at V and 11 bases at J, with 15 bases between. The CDR3 is 13 amino acids. The CDR3 region has the DNA TGTGCCAGCAGTTTAGGGCAGGGCGCGCTGGCTTTCTTT. Protein sequence: CASSLGQGALAFF.

In its sample, this clone was seen once. V usage is TRBV2 and J usage is TRBJ1-4; possible D gene TRBD1, 5 bases. Deletions cut 3 bases from V and 7 bases from J, with 12 bases between. CDR3 length: 14 amino acids. Germline CDR1 is SNHLY and CDR2 is FYNNEI. CDR3 loop: CASSDRGSTEKLFF. The CDR3 DNA reads as TGTGCCAGCAGTGATCGGGGGTCGACTGAAAAACTGTTTTTT. Full variable domain (outside the CDR3, taken from reference TRBV2 and TRBJ1-4): EPEVTQTPSHQVTQMGQEVILRCVPISNHLYFYWYRQILGQKVEFLVSFYNNEISEKSEIFDDQFSVERPDGSNFTLKIRSTKLEDSAMYFCASSDRGSTEKLFFGSGTQLSVL.